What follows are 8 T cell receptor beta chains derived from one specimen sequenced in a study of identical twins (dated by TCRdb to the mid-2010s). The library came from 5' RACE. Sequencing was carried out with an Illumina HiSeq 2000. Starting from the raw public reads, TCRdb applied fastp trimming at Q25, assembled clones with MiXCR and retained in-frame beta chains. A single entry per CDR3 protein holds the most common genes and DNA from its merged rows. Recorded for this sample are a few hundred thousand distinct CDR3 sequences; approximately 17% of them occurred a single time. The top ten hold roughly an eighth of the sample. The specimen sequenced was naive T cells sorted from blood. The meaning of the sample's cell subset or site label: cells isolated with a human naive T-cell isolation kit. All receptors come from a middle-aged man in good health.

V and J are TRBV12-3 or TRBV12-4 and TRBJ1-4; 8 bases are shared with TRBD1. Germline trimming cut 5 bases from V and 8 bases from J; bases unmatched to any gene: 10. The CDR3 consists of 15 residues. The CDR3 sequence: CASSRRTGSEEKLFF. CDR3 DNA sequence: TGTGCCAGCAGTCGCCGGACAGGGAGTGAGGAAAAACTGTTTTTT.

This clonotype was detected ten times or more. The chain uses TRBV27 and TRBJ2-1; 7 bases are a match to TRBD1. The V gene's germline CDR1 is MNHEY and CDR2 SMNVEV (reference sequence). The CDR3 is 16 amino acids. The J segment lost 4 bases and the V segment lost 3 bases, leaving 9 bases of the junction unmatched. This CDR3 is CASSLSNRGYYNEQFF. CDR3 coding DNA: TGTGCCAGCAGTTTGTCGAACAGGGGATATTACAATGAGCAGTTCTTC.

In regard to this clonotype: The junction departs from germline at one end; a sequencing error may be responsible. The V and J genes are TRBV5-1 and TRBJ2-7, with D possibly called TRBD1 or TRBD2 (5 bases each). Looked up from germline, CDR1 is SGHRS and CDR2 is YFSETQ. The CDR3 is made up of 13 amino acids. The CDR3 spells CASRLGENYEQYF. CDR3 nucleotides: TGCGCCAGCAGGTTGGGGGAAAACTACGAGCAGTACTTC. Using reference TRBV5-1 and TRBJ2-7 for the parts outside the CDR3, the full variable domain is KAGVTQTPRYLIKTRGQQVTLSCSPISGHRSVSWYQQTPGQGLQFLFEYFSETQRNKGNFPGRFSGRQFSNSRSEMNVSTLELGDSALYLCASRLGENYEQYFGPGTRLTVT.

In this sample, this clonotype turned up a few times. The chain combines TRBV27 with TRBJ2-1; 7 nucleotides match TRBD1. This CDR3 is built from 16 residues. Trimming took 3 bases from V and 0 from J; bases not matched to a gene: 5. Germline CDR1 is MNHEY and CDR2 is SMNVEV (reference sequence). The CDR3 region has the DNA TGTGCCAGCAGTTTTTTCCCAGGGGGCTCCTACAATGAGCAGTTCTTC. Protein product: CASSFFPGGSYNEQFF.

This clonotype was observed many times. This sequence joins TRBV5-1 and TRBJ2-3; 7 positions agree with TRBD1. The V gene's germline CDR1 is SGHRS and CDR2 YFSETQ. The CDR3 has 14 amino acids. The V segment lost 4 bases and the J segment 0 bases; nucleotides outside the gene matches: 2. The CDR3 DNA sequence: TGCGCCAGCAGCATGGGACAGAGCACAGATACGCAGTATTTT. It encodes CASSMGQSTDTQYF.

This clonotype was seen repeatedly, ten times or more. The CDR3 here is CASSLGGLGGPGANVLTF. CDR3 nucleotide sequence: TGTGCCAGCAGTTTAGGGGGGCTGGGGGGGCCTGGGGCCAACGTCCTGACTTTC. This chain uses TRBV12-3 or TRBV12-4 with TRBJ2-6; the D gene is possibly TRBD2 (7 bases). The CDR3 is 18 residues long. Trimming cost V 1 base and J 2 bases, with 15 bases left between them.

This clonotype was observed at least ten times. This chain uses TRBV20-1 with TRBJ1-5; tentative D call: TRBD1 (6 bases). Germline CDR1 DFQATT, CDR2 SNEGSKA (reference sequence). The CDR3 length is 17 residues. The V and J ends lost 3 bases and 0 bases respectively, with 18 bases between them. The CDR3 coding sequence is TGCAGTGCTAGGGCCCCGGCCCAGGGGTTTAGCAATCAGCCCCAGCATTTT. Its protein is CSARAPAQGFSNQPQHF.

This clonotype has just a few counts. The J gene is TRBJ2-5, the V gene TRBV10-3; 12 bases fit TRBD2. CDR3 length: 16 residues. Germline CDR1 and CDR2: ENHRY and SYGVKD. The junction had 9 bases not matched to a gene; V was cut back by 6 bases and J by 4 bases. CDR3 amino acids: CAIRERLAGELETQYF. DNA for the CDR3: TGTGCCATCAGAGAAAGACTAGCGGGGGAATTAGAGACCCAGTACTTC.